This paragraph covers one TCR beta chain sequence. A single record per CDR3 protein comes from TCRdb applying MiXCR to the RT-PCR reads. The profile shows about 410,000 distinct CDR3 sequences, 16% of them singletons. This sample stems from a study of patients and donors after allogeneic stem cell transplantation. V was trimmed by 6 bases and J by 6 bases, leaving 33 bases between them. Looked up from germline, CDR1 is MNHNS and CDR2 is SASEGT. The CDR3 loop spans 19 amino acids. The V and J genes are TRBV6-1 and TRBJ2-7; D is possibly TRBD1 (6 bases). The clonotype was recovered from a human donor who was either an allogeneic HSCT recipient or a stem cell or donor lymphocyte infusion donor (not recorded which). It is not recorded whose cells these are; they may come from a transplant donor. Sequencing was carried out using blood, either unsorted or a sorted T cell fraction (not recorded which). The CDR3 sequence is CASSPKGGQNPFGVAEQYF. The DNA for the CDR3 is TGTGCCAGCAGCCCCAAAGGGGGTCAGAATCCCTTTGGGGTCGCCGAGCAGTACTTC.